This T cell receptor (beta chain) was profiled in a study of T cells after yellow fever vaccination. Whole-study findings and limits: Most primary-vaccination clones reappeared after the booster (about 97% CD4, 88% CD8). Abundant contaminating clonotypes from the bulk population could appear in FACS-sorted repertoires.

In this sample, this clonotype turned up many times. The antigen is undetermined. Trimming stripped 1 base from V and 0 bases from J, with 10 bases between. CDR3 length equals 15 residues. Germline V gene lookup returns CDR1 SGHTA and CDR2 FQGNSA. Production of TCR cDNA was by 5'RACE template switching, which also added a universal primer site and UMIs. TCRdb fed the 5' RACE reads into MiXCR, producing one record per CDR3 protein. The table records fewer than 500,000 distinct CDR3 sequences, 18% of them present only once. The TCR comes from a man younger than 35 who received the YFV17D yellow fever vaccine. The rearrangement joins TRBV7-2 to TRBJ2-7; no firm D call. The sequenced sample was PBMCs, obtained before the yellow fever booster vaccination. CDR3 in amino acids: CASSLGATGSYEQYF. CDR3 nucleotides: TGTGCCAGCAGCTTAGGCGCGACTGGCTCCTACGAGCAGTACTTC.